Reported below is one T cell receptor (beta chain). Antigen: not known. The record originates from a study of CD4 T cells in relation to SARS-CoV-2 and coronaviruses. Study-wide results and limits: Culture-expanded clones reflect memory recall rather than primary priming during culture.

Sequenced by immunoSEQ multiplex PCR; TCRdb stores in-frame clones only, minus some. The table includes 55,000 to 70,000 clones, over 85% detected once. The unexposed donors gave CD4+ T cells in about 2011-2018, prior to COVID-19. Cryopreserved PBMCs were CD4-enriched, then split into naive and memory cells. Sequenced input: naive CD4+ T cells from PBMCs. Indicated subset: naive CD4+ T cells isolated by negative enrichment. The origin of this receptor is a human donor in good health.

The CDR3 reads CAWSRDSPTQPQHF. The DNA for the CDR3 is TGTGCCTGGAGTAGGGACAGTCCCACCCAGCCCCAGCATTTT. J is TRBJ1-5 and V is TRBV30; the match to TRBD1 covers 7 bases. From germline, CDR1 is GTSNPN and CDR2 SVGIG (reference sequence). Trimming took 2 bases from V and 7 from J; bases not matched to a gene: 8. This CDR3 has 14 residues.